The 18 T cell receptor beta chains presented below share a single source sample, sequenced in a study of T-cell memory formation after mild COVID-19. From the 5' RACE reads, TCRdb called clonotypes with MiXCR, one entry per CDR3 protein. The sample includes fewer than 700,000 distinct CDR3 sequences, roughly 18% seen only once; the top ten take 12%. Sequencing used PBMCs or a T cell subset sorted from them (not recorded which). These receptors were collected from an adult woman who had mild COVID-19 (a few samples of this study predate the infection). Cell type and time point are not known.

The chain joins TRBV6-1 to TRBJ1-1; D remains unclear. Trimming took 2 bases from V and 6 from J, leaving 7 bases between them. The germline V gene has CDR1 MNHNS and CDR2 SASEGT. The CDR3 has 12 amino acids. The CDR3 bases are TGTGCCAGCAGTGAATACGCCCCTGAAGCTTTCTTT. Protein: CASSEYAPEAFF.

The rearrangement links TRBV7-2 to TRBJ1-5; no reliable D call. The CDR3 contains 15 residues. Trimming shortened V by 1 base and J by 0 bases, and 7 bases separated the two germline ends. From germline, CDR1 is SGHTA and CDR2 FQGNSA. The CDR3 loop reads CASSLVAGSNQPQHF. DNA for the CDR3: TGTGCCAGCAGCTTAGTCGCGGGTAGCAATCAGCCCCAGCATTTT.

The chain combines TRBV24-1 with TRBJ2-1; tentatively, D is TRBD1 (6 bases). Germline V gene data show CDR1 as KGHDR and CDR2 as SFDVKD. The CDR3 contains 15 residues. Trimming took 4 bases from V and 4 from J, leaving 13 bases between them. The CDR3 is CATSEVGTPYNEQFF. The CDR3 bases are TGTGCCACCAGTGAGGTGGGGACACCTTACAATGAGCAGTTCTTC.

The chain joins TRBV5-5 to TRBJ2-5, with D hard to call. From germline, CDR1 is SGHKS and CDR2 YYEKEE (reference sequence). The V gene lost 3 bases and the J gene lost 1 base, with 7 bases spanning the gap. This CDR3 region has 13 residues. CDR3 loop: CASSSHGQETQYF. The CDR3 region has the DNA TGTGCCAGCAGCTCTCACGGCCAAGAGACCCAGTACTTC.

This clonotype came up a few times. As DNA, the CDR3 is TGTGCCAGCTTCTTGAGTAGGACAGGGGGCACAGATACGCAGTATTTT. Protein: CASFLSRTGGTDTQYF. The chain carries TRBV5-6 and TRBJ2-3; 9 nucleotides agree with TRBD1. CDR3 length: 16 amino acids. Trimming cost V 7 bases and J 1 base; bases outside gene matches: 10. CDR1 is SGHDT, CDR2 YYEEEE, per germline.

The table lists this clonotype with a few counts. V usage is TRBV18 and J usage is TRBJ2-7; no definite D call. Trimming removed 2 bases at V and 4 bases at J, with 21 bases between. This CDR3 spans 17 amino acids. The germline V gene encodes CDR1 KGHSH and CDR2 LQKENI. The chain's CDR3 is CASSPFHQRPLEYEQYF. CDR3 coding DNA: TGTGCCAGCTCACCATTTCATCAAAGACCCCTCGAGTACGAGCAGTACTTC.

The table lists this clonotype with many counts. The CDR3 region is CASNDIGYNEQFF. CDR3 nucleotides: TGCGCCAGCAACGACATAGGATACAATGAGCAGTTCTTC. V usage is TRBV5-1 and J usage is TRBJ2-1; D is undetermined. The CDR3 is made up of 13 amino acids. Looked up from germline, CDR1 is SGHRS and CDR2 is YFSETQ. V gave up 6 bases and J gave up 4 bases, with 11 bases separating them.

The chain recombines TRBV5-1 with TRBJ2-3; D uncertain. This CDR3 has 11 amino acids. In germline, CDR1 is SGHRS, CDR2 YFSETQ. Trimming took off 3 bases at V and 8 bases at J, with 7 bases between the two ends. CDR3 bases: TGCGCCAGCAGCTGGGAACGTACGCAGTATTTT. It translates to CASSWERTQYF.

V and J are TRBV30 and TRBJ1-1; 8 nucleotides align to TRBD1. CDR1 GTSNPN and CDR2 SVGIG come from the germline V gene (reference sequence). The CDR3 sequence is 14 residues long. The J segment lost 5 bases and the V segment lost 0 bases, leaving 5 bases of the junction unmatched. The CDR3 DNA sequence: TGTGCCTGGAGTGTGCCAGGGGGCTGGACTGAAGCTTTCTTT. Residues: CAWSVPGGWTEAFF. The full variable domain, its missing parts supplied by reference TRBV30 and TRBJ1-1, is SQTIHQWPATLVQPVGSPLSLECTVEGTSNPNLYWYRQAAGRGLQLLFYSVGIGQISSEVPQNLSASRPQDRQFILSSKKLLLSDSGFYLCAWSVPGGWTEAFFGQGTRLTVV.

V and J are TRBV6-4 and TRBJ2-1; either TRBD1 or TRBD2 may fit D (5 bases each). V lost 5 bases, J lost 3 bases, and 14 bases lay in between. The CDR3 is 15 residues long. Germline V gene lookup returns CDR1 MRHNA and CDR2 SNTAGT. CDR3 DNA: TGTGCCAGCAGTTCAACCGGGACGCGCTACAATGAGCAGTTCTTC. This gives the protein CASSSTGTRYNEQFF.

The gene calls are TRBV7-8 and TRBJ1-5; TRBD1 might be the D (5 bases). From germline, CDR1 is SGHVS and CDR2 FQNEAQ. V shed 5 bases and J shed 7 bases, with 12 bases lying between them. This CDR3 is built from 13 residues. CDR3 DNA sequence: TGTGCCAGCAGCCCAAGACAGAGGCAGCCCCAGCATTTT. Protein: CASSPRQRQPQHF. Supplemented by reference TRBV7-8 and TRBJ1-5, the full variable domain reads GAGVSQSPRYKVAKRGQDVALRCDPISGHVSLFWYQQALGQGPEFLTYFQNEAQLDKSGLPSDRFFAERPEGSVSTLKIQRTQQEDSAVYLCASSPRQRQPQHFGDGTRLSIL.

This clonotype was observed a few times. This chain connects TRBV6-6 to TRBJ2-1; 9 bases map to TRBD1. After removal of 6 bases from V and 6 bases from J, the junction contained 6 bases not matched to a gene. Germline CDR1 reads MNHNY; CDR2 reads SVGAGI (reference sequence). The CDR3 sequence is 14 residues long. Here the CDR3 reads CASSRDRVGNEQFF. The CDR3 DNA is TGTGCCAGCAGCAGGGACAGGGTCGGCAATGAGCAGTTCTTC.

This clonotype was detected only a few times. J is TRBJ2-3 and V is TRBV11-2; 9 nucleotides line up with TRBD1. The germline V gene has CDR1 SGHAT and CDR2 FQNNGV. After removal of 4 bases from V and 9 bases from J, the junction contained 11 bases not matched to a gene. The CDR3 has 15 residues. The CDR3 bases are TGTGCCAGCAGCTCCCCCGGGACAGGGTTGTGGACGCAGTATTTT. Its protein product is CASSSPGTGLWTQYF. Based on the CDR3 plus reference TRBV11-2 and TRBJ2-3, the full variable domain is EAGVAQSPRYKIIEKRQSVAFWCNPISGHATLYWYQQILGQGPKLLIQFQNNGVVDDSQLPKDRFSAERLKGVDSTLKIQPAKLEDSAVYLCASSSPGTGLWTQYFGPGTRLTVL.

This clonotype appeared a few times. The chain has TRBV12-3 or TRBV12-4 and TRBJ2-2, with D possibly TRBD1 on 5 matching bases. This CDR3 region has 16 residues. V was cut by 2 bases and J by 4 bases, with 14 bases left in between. For the CDR3, the DNA is TGTGCCAGCAGTTTAAGGTCTGGGGCCGGCACCGGGGAGCTGTTTTTT. Translation gives CASSLRSGAGTGELFF.

This clonotype was seen more than once but under ten times. This chain links TRBV20-1 with TRBJ2-2; D uncertain. This CDR3 has 11 amino acids. V was cut by 6 bases and J by 7 bases, with 9 bases left in between. Germline CDR1 DFQATT, CDR2 SNEGSKA (reference sequence). This chain's CDR3 is CSAPVGGELFF. Written as DNA, the CDR3 is TGCAGTGCACCGGTAGGCGGGGAGCTGTTTTTT.

This clonotype was counted between two and nine times. This rearrangement joins TRBV4-2 to TRBJ1-1; D gene uncertain. Germline V gene lookup returns CDR1 LGHNA and CDR2 YNFKEQ. V dropped 4 bases and J dropped 4 bases, with 16 bases sitting between them. This CDR3 region has 15 residues. The CDR3 region is CASSPEKGRVTEAFF. CDR3 sequence (DNA): TGTGCCAGCAGCCCAGAAAAAGGGAGGGTCACTGAAGCTTTCTTT.

This chain links TRBV6-5 with TRBJ2-3; 8 nucleotides align to TRBD1. Trimming took 1 base from V and 7 from J; bases not matched to a gene: 7. The CDR3 runs to 15 residues. Germline values: CDR1 MNHEY, CDR2 SVGAGI. CDR3 protein: CASSYLTGAANTQYF. The CDR3, as DNA: TGTGCCAGCAGTTACTTGACAGGGGCAGCAAATACGCAGTATTTT.

This clonotype has just a few counts. The chain joins TRBV4-1 to TRBJ1-2; TRBD1 might be the D (6 bases). V was cut by 4 bases and J by 7 bases, with 22 bases left in between. CDR3 size: 16 residues. Germline assignment: CDR1 MGHRA and CDR2 YSYEKL. The CDR3 DNA follows: TGCGCCAGCAGCCCAACTCGGGGCAGGGGAACCTTTGGCTACACCTTC. The encoded protein is CASSPTRGRGTFGYTF.